The 23 T cell receptor beta chains below all came from one sample that was sequenced in a study of blood T cell repertoires in COVID-19. Sequencing was performed with immunoSEQ multiplex PCR; in TCRdb, only in-frame clones are kept and a portion is missing. Among tens of thousands of clones, around 88% were seen once, and the ten largest hold 15% to 20%. Sequenced material: peripheral blood. These receptors were collected from a man in his forties with COVID-19, enrolled during active disease.

The chain combines TRBV6-6 with TRBJ1-2; 9 bases are a match to TRBD1. This CDR3 comprises 12 residues. J gave up 7 bases and V 6 bases, and 3 bases lay outside the gene matches. Germline V lookup: CDR1 MNHNY, CDR2 SVGAGI (reference sequence). CDR3 bases: TGTGCCAGCAGCATGGACAGGGGTGGCTACACCTTC. Amino acid sequence: CASSMDRGGYTF.

The chain joins TRBV19 to TRBJ2-7, with D possibly matching TRBD2 (6 bases). This CDR3 is 14 amino acids long. With 5 bases removed from V and 5 bases from J, the gap between germline ends came to 16 bases. Germline CDR1 reads LNHDA; CDR2 reads SQIVND (reference sequence). The CDR3: CASSSPGVRNEQYF. DNA of the CDR3: TGTGCCAGTAGTTCCCCGGGGGTCCGGAACGAGCAGTACTTC.

This clone was detected once. The rearrangement links TRBV30 to TRBJ1-5; 9 nucleotides match TRBD1. The CDR3 spans 15 residues. Germline CDR1 and CDR2: GTSNPN and SVGIG (reference sequence). After removal of 3 bases from V and 5 bases from J, the junction contained 8 bases not matched to a gene. CDR3 residues: CAWRGTGGYDQPQHF. As DNA, the CDR3 is TGTGCCTGGAGAGGTACAGGGGGCTATGATCAGCCCCAGCATTTT.

CDR3 in DNA: TGTGCCAGCAGTACCGACTTGACAGGGGGCGTCCCTGGTCAGCCCCAGCATTTT. Its translation: CASSTDLTGGVPGQPQHF. The chain combines TRBV28 with TRBJ1-5; 10 nucleotides line up with TRBD1. This CDR3 spans 18 amino acids. V shed 5 bases, J shed 6 bases, and the junction held 16 bases outside the gene matches. Per the germline V gene, CDR1 is MDHEN and CDR2 is SYDVKM.

The rearrangement links TRBV19 to TRBJ1-1, with D uncertain. Germline V gives CDR1 LNHDA, CDR2 SQIVND (reference sequence). The CDR3 covers 13 residues. The V end lost 4 bases, the J end lost 1 base, and 7 bases lay between the germline ends. The CDR3 spells CASSRAKNTEAFF. The CDR3 region has the DNA TGTGCCAGTAGTAGGGCTAAGAACACTGAAGCTTTCTTT.

V and J are TRBV5-1 and TRBJ1-6; D unresolved. Germline V lookup: CDR1 SGHRS, CDR2 YFSETQ. The V end was cut by 8 bases, the J end by 0 bases, with 15 bases between. The CDR3 is 16 amino acids. The CDR3, as DNA: TGCGCCAGTTCTACAGCCGGGAGCTCCTATAATTCACCCCTCCACTTT. It yields the protein CASSTAGSSYNSPLHF.

The gene calls are TRBV5-1 and TRBJ2-3, with TRBD2 matching over 8 bases. The V gene end was trimmed by 4 bases and the J gene end by 5 bases; junction bases not matched to a gene: 12. The length of the CDR3 is 16 residues. Looked up from germline, CDR1 is SGHRS and CDR2 is YFSETQ. CDR3: CASSRRQRGHEDTQYF. Here the CDR3 DNA reads TGCGCCAGCAGCCGGCGGCAGCGGGGGCATGAAGATACGCAGTATTTT.

The V gene is TRBV5-8, the J gene TRBJ1-2, with 8 bases fitting TRBD1. Germline CDR1 SGHTS, CDR2 YDEGEE. CDR3 length equals 14 residues. Losses at the gene ends were 5 bases for V and 1 base for J; bases not matched to a gene: 4. CDR3 bases: TGTGCCAGCAGGCTAACAGGGGGTAACTATGGCTACACCTTC. It yields the protein CASRLTGGNYGYTF. The full variable domain, its missing parts supplied by reference TRBV5-8 and TRBJ1-2, is EAGVTQSPTHLIKTRGQQATLRCSPISGHTSVYWYQQALGLGLQFLLWYDEGEERNRGNFPPRFSGRQFPNYSSELNVNALELEDSALYLCASRLTGGNYGYTFGSGTRLTVV.

CDR3 amino acids: CASSYTGPSGNTIYF. The CDR3 DNA reads as TGCGCCAGCAGTTACACAGGTCCCTCTGGAAACACCATATATTTT. The genes are TRBV10-2 and TRBJ1-3, with D perhaps TRBD1 (5 bases). Germline CDR1 and CDR2: WSHSY and SAAADI. CDR3 size: 15 residues. V was pared by 5 bases and J by 0 bases, with 11 bases between.

This chain links TRBV12-3 or TRBV12-4 with TRBJ2-5, with 7 bases identical to TRBD1. The CDR3 extends over 13 amino acids. The V gene end was trimmed by 8 bases and the J gene end by 4 bases; junction bases not matched to a gene: 7. The CDR3 coding sequence is TGTGCCAGCTATAGGACAGGCGGAGAGACCCAGTACTTC. Translation: CASYRTGGETQYF.

The chain has TRBV27 and TRBJ2-3, with a possible D match to TRBD1 (6 bases). Trimming left V 4 bases short and J 5 bases short, with 16 bases between. Germline V gene data show CDR1 as MNHEY and CDR2 as SMNVEV (reference sequence). The CDR3 sequence is 15 residues long. The CDR3 DNA reads as TGTGCCAGCAGTTCCGTTACAGGGAGTAGAGATACGCAGTATTTT. As protein: CASSSVTGSRDTQYF.

The chain carries TRBV28 and TRBJ2-5; possibly TRBD2 for D (5 bases). Germline V gene lookup returns CDR1 MDHEN and CDR2 SYDVKM. V was trimmed by 8 bases and J by 5 bases, leaving 21 bases between them. The CDR3 length is 15 residues. DNA for the CDR3: TGTGCCAGCTTCAGACCCTCGACCGGGAAGGAGACCCAGTACTTC. Residues: CASFRPSTGKETQYF. The full variable domain, in which reference TRBV28 and TRBJ2-5 provide the parts outside the CDR3, is DVKVTQSSRYLVKRTGEKVFLECVQDMDHENMFWYRQDPGLGLRLIYFSYDVKMKEKGDIPEGYSVSREKKERFSLILESASTNQTSMYLCASFRPSTGKETQYFGPGTRLLVL.

The chain combines TRBV30 with TRBJ2-5, with D possibly being TRBD2 (7 bases). The length of the CDR3 is 14 residues. Trimming stripped 8 bases from V and 4 bases from J, with 20 bases between. In germline, CDR1 is GTSNPN, CDR2 SVGIG (reference sequence). The DNA of the CDR3 is TGTGCCACACTTAGGTGGGGGGGCCGAGAGACCCAGTACTTC. It is translated as CATLRWGGRETQYF.

The table lists this clone with a few counts. The chain has TRBV5-4 and TRBJ1-6; possible D gene TRBD1, 5 bases. The CDR3 has 12 residues. The germline V gene encodes CDR1 SGHNT and CDR2 YYREEE (reference sequence). Trimming stripped 4 bases from V and 7 bases from J, with 6 bases between. The DNA for the CDR3 is TGTGCCAGCAGCACAGGCAATTCACCCCTCCACTTT. Translation gives CASSTGNSPLHF.

The chain employs TRBV27 and TRBJ2-7; the D is unclear. Germline CDR1 and CDR2: MNHEY and SMNVEV (reference sequence). The V gene lost 5 bases and the J gene lost 0 bases, with 8 bases spanning the gap. The CDR3 runs to 13 residues. As DNA, the CDR3 is TGTGCCAGCAGTCCCATCGGCTCCTACGAGCAGTACTTC. Its translation: CASSPIGSYEQYF.

The chain combines TRBV7-2 with TRBJ2-1; 10 bases map to TRBD2. Germline CDR1 SGHTA, CDR2 FQGNSA. V lost 4 bases to trimming and J lost 8 bases; unmatched junction nucleotides: 11. The CDR3 covers 16 residues. DNA of the CDR3: TGTGCCAGCAGCTCCCGAGGTAGCGGGGGGTTAGATGAGCAGTTCTTC. Its translation is CASSSRGSGGLDEQFF.

This clone was seen a few times. CDR3 amino acids: CASSEVGQTTNEKLFF. The CDR3 nucleotides are TGTGCCAGCAGTGAAGTCGGACAGACAACTAATGAAAAACTGTTTTTT. The rearrangement links TRBV6-1 to TRBJ1-4; a weak D match, TRBD1 (6 bases). The CDR3 is made up of 16 amino acids. The ends were cut back, 1 base at V and 0 bases at J, with 9 bases in the middle. Germline CDR1 is MNHNS and CDR2 is SASEGT.

This clone was counted between two and nine times. Other DNA sequences in this sample translate to the same CDR3. This sequence joins TRBV5-4 and TRBJ2-1; 8 bases are a match to TRBD2. Germline-derived CDR1 and CDR2 are SGHNT and YYREEE (reference sequence). V shed 0 bases and J 2 bases; nucleotides not matched to a gene: 1. The CDR3 loop spans 15 amino acids. DNA of the CDR3: TGTGCCAGCAGCTTGGGCGGGGGGACCTACAATGAGCAGTTCTTC. Protein sequence: CASSLGGGTYNEQFF.

The chain recombines TRBV19 with TRBJ2-1; 8 bases are shared with TRBD1. Germline assignment: CDR1 LNHDA and CDR2 SQIVND (reference sequence). CDR3 length: 16 residues. The ends lost 3 bases at V and 8 bases at J; junction bases unmatched: 12. The CDR3 coding sequence is TGTGCCAGTAGTATTTACCCGGCAGGGGGCAGTTATGAGCAGTTCTTC. The encoded protein is CASSIYPAGGSYEQFF.

This clone was counted once. V gene TRBV5-1 combines with J gene TRBJ2-3; the match to TRBD2 covers 8 bases. V shed 0 bases and J 5 bases; nucleotides not matched to a gene: 5. Germline CDR1 reads SGHRS; CDR2 reads YFSETQ. There are 15 residues in the CDR3. CDR3 nucleotide sequence: TGCGCCAGCAGCTTGGTCCAGCGGGGGAAAGATACGCAGTATTTT. Residues: CASSLVQRGKDTQYF.

V and J are TRBV30 and TRBJ2-4; D is unclear. The length of the CDR3 is 12 residues. V shed 2 bases and J shed 6 bases, with 8 bases lying between them. CDR1 and CDR2 (germline): GTSNPN, SVGIG (reference sequence). The CDR3 region has the DNA TGTGCCTGGAGTCCCTCGTCAAACATTCAGTACTTC. Translated: CAWSPSSNIQYF.

This clone was picked up one time. The V call is TRBV19, the J call TRBJ2-5, with 10 bases matching TRBD1. Germline V lookup: CDR1 LNHDA, CDR2 SQIVND (reference sequence). V lost 9 bases to trimming and J lost 4 bases; unmatched junction nucleotides: 5. The CDR3 has 13 amino acids. For the CDR3, the DNA is TGTGCCAGCCGACAGGGGGCGAGAGAGACCCAGTACTTC. Translating it yields CASRQGARETQYF. Based on the CDR3 plus reference TRBV19 and TRBJ2-5, the full variable domain is DGGITQSPKYLFRKEGQNVTLSCEQNLNHDAMYWYRQDPGQGLRLIYYSQIVNDFQKGDIAEGYSVSREKKESFPLTVTSAQKNPTAFYLCASRQGARETQYFGPGTRLLVL.

The V and J genes are TRBV7-9 and TRBJ1-2; D may be TRBD1 (5 bases). The V end lost 1 base, the J end lost 1 base, and 10 bases lay between the germline ends. The CDR3 covers 15 residues. Per germline, CDR1 SEHNR and CDR2 FQNEAQ (reference sequence). In DNA form, the CDR3 reads TGTGCCAGCAGCTTAGGGGCAGGGAATAACTATGGCTACACCTTC. As protein: CASSLGAGNNYGYTF.